This T cell receptor beta chain was documented in a study of cytomegalovirus exposure and HLA in healthy donors. Across the whole study: In terms of ancestry, the Caucasian-associated cluster contained about 80% of the roughly 400 genotyped donors.

Trimming left V 4 bases short and J 5 bases short, with 14 bases between. The CDR3 extends over 14 amino acids. CDR1 is LNHDA, CDR2 SQIVND, per germline (reference sequence). The PCR made use of 60 Vbeta and 13 Jbeta primers. This table comes from immunoSEQ multiplex PCR, and its TCRdb copy is limited to in-frame clones, with some not included. The table has 200,000 to 250,000 clones, 65% to 90% seen once. About this clone itself: Its antigen is unknown.

Study-wide findings and caveats: HLA allele associations emerged for fewer than 20,000 TCR beta sequences in a later analysis, at 0.05 false discovery rate. TCR beta V- and J-gene trimming was later associated with a missense DCLRE1C variant.

The clonotype originates from a girl between 5 and 17 years old in good health and CMV-seronegative. The chain links TRBV19 to TRBJ1-1, with D hard to call. The sequenced sample was PBMCs. Here the CDR3 reads CASSTPQERTEAFF. In nucleotides, the CDR3 is TGTGCCAGTAGTACCCCCCAAGAACGGACTGAAGCTTTCTTT.